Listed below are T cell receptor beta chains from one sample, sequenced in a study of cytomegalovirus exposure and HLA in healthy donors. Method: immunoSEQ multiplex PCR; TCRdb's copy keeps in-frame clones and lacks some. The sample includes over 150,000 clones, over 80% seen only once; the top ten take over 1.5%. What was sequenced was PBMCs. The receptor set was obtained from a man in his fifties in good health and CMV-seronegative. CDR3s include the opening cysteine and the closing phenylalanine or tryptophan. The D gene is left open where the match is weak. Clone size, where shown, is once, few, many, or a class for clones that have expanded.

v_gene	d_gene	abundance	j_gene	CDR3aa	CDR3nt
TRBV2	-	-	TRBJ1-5	CASSIFRSSGSNQPQHF	TGTGCCAGCAGCATTTTCCGGTCTTCGGGAAGCAATCAGCCCCAGCATTTT
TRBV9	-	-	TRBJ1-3	CASSGLGGGSGNTIYF	TGTGCCAGCAGCGGACTTGGGGGGGGGTCTGGAAACACCATATATTTT
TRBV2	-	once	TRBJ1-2	CASSDGGGRIYGYTF	TGTGCCAGCAGTGATGGTGGGGGCCGGATATACGGCTACACCTTC
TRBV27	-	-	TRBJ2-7	CASKRSDISYEQCF	TGTGCCAGCAAACGGTCTGACATCTCCTACGAGCAGTGCTTC
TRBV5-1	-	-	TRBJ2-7	CASSFDSRTYEQYF	TGCGCCAGCAGCTTTGACTCGAGGACCTACGAGCAGTACTTC
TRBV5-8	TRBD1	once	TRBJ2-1	CASSLRDRVNEQFF	TGTGCCAGCAGCTTGAGGGACAGGGTTAATGAGCAGTTCTTC
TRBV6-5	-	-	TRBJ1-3	CASSYDRYSGNTIYF	TGTGCCAGCAGTTACGACAGGTACTCTGGAAACACCATATATTTT
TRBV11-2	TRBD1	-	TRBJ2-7	CASSLEDRGTYEQYF	TGTGCCAGCAGCTTAGAAGACAGGGGCACCTACGAGCAGTACTTC
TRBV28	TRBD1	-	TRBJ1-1	CASNQNRGGTEAFF	TGTGCCAGCAACCAAAACAGGGGGGGGACTGAAGCTTTCTTT
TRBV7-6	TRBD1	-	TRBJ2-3	CASRKQGMSDTQYF	TGTGCCAGCAGGAAACAGGGGATGTCAGATACGCAGTATTTT
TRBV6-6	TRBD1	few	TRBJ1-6	CASTHGQGMGSPLHF	TGTGCCAGCACCCACGGACAGGGTATGGGTTCACCCCTCCACTTT
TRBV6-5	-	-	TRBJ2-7	CASSSLGQSYEQYF	TGTGCCAGCAGTTCCCTCGGACAGTCCTACGAGCAGTACTTC
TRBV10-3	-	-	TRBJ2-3	CAISVGGSRPGDTDTQYF	TGTGCCATCAGCGTTGGGGGGAGTCGTCCGGGAGACACAGATACGCAGTATTTT
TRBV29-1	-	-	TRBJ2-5	CSVASGAGETQYF	TGCAGCGTAGCAAGTGGGGCCGGGGAGACCCAGTACTTC
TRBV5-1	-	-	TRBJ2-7	CASSLVLGGSRYEQYF	TGCGCCAGCAGCTTGGTCTTGGGGGGTAGTAGGTACGAGCAGTACTTC
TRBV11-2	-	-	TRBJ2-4	CASSLDIANIQYF	TGTGCCAGCAGCTTAGATATAGCCAACATTCAGTACTTC
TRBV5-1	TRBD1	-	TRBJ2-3	CASSLGQGADTQYF	TGCGCCAGCAGCTTGGGACAGGGGGCAGATACGCAGTATTTT
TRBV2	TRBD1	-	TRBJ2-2	CASRWTGVSTGELFF	TGTGCCAGCAGGTGGACAGGTGTGTCCACCGGGGAGCTGTTTTTT
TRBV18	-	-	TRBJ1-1	CASSPSGQTEAFF	TGTGCCAGCTCACCTTCCGGACAGACTGAAGCTTTCTTT
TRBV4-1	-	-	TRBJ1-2	CASSQDQYYGYTF	TGCGCCAGCAGCCAAGATCAATACTATGGCTACACCTTC
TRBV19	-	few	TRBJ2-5	CASRGEETQYF	TGTGCCAGTAGAGGGGAAGAGACCCAGTACTTC
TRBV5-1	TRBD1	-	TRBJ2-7	CASRRTGYEQYF	TGCGCCAGCAGGCGGACAGGGTACGAGCAGTACTTC
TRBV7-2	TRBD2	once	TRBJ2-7	CASSPGGLAGGSYEQYF	TGTGCCAGCAGCCCAGGTGGGCTAGCGGGGGGGTCCTACGAGCAGTACTTC
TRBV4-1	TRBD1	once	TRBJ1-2	CASSQAQGQGSYGYTF	TGCGCCAGCAGCCAAGCCCAGGGACAGGGCAGCTATGGCTACACCTTC
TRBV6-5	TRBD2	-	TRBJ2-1	CASTRGGLAFNEQFF	TGTGCCAGCACCCGAGGGGGACTAGCCTTCAATGAGCAGTTCTTC
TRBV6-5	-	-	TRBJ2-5	CASSPRRQETQYF	TGTGCCAGCAGCCCAAGGAGGCAAGAGACCCAGTACTTC
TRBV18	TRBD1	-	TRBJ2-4	CASSPGAGGVTAKNIQYF	TGTGCCAGCTCACCAGGGGCAGGGGGCGTGACGGCCAAAAACATTCAGTACTTC
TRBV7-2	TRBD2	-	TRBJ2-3	CASSLARLAGGPDTQYF	TGTGCCAGCAGCTTAGCGCGGCTAGCGGGAGGGCCGGATACGCAGTATTTT
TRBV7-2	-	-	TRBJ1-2	CASSQEVRVYGYTF	TGTGCCAGCAGCCAAGAGGTCCGGGTCTATGGCTACACCTTC
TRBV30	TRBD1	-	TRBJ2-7	CAFSFFQGARYEQYF	TGTGCCTTCTCCTTCTTCCAGGGGGCGCGCTACGAGCAGTACTTC
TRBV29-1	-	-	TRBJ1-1	CSVQTLDRRRGAFF	TGCAGCGTTCAGACACTGGACAGACGGCGCGGAGCTTTCTTT
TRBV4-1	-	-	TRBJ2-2	CASSQVSGEGQPNTGELFF	TGCGCCAGCAGCCAAGTAAGCGGAGAAGGGCAGCCGAACACCGGGGAGCTGTTTTTT
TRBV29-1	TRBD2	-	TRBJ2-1	CSVAGTTSGRSPPPQHNEQFF	TGCAGCGTTGCCGGGACAACTAGCGGGAGGTCCCCGCCCCCCCAACACAATGAGCAGTTCTTC
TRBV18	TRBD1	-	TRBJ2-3	CASSPQGASTDTQYF	TGTGCCAGCTCACCCCAGGGGGCTAGCACAGATACGCAGTATTTT
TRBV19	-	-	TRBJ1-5	CASSIRQGGQPQHF	TGTGCCAGTAGTATCAGGCAGGGCGGTCAGCCCCAGCATTTT
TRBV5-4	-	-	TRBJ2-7	CASSFFAGDKGYEQYF	TGTGCCAGCAGCTTTTTCGCCGGGGACAAGGGCTACGAGCAGTACTTC
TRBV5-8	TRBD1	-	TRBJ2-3	CASSPGQGRTDTQYF	TGTGCCAGCAGCCCCGGACAGGGGAGAACAGATACGCAGTATTTT
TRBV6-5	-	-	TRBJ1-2	CASSYSPGGNYGYTF	TGTGCCAGCAGTTACTCCCCGGGGGGTAACTATGGCTACACCTTC
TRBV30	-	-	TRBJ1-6	CAWSRPSRSENSPLHF	TGTGCCTGGAGTCGGCCCTCGAGGTCAGAGAATTCACCCCTCCACTTT
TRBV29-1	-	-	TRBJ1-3	CSVLGGAGNTIYF	TGCAGCGTCTTGGGGGGAGCAGGAAACACCATATATTTT
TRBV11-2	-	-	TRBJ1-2	CASSQRGQLSYNYGYTF	TGTGCCAGCAGCCAGAGAGGACAGCTATCATATAACTATGGCTACACCTTC
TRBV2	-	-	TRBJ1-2	CASSEGTAYGYTF	TGTGCCAGCAGTGAAGGGACAGCCTATGGCTACACCTTC
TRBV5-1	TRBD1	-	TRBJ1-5	CASSPGTGGVQPQHF	TGCGCCAGCAGCCCCGGGACAGGGGGCGTACAGCCCCAGCATTTT
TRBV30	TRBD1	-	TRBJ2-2	CAWIPTGTENTGELFF	TGTGCCTGGATACCTACCGGGACAGAGAACACCGGGGAGCTGTTTTTT
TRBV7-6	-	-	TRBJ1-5	CASSRSPGGKPQHF	TGTGCCAGCAGCCGTTCCCCGGGAGGTAAGCCCCAGCATTTT
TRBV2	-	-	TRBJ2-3	CASSDLGRGHADTQYF	TGTGCCAGCAGTGACCTTGGTCGAGGGCATGCAGATACGCAGTATTTT
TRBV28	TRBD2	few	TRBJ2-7	CASSSLGLAGEQYF	TGTGCCAGCAGTTCGCTAGGACTAGCGGGAGAGCAGTACTTC
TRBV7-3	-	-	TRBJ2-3	CASSLAAGPTDTQYF	TGTGCCAGCAGCTTAGCGGCGGGACCCACAGATACGCAGTATTTT
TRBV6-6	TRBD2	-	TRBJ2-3	CASSPPGTRSADTQYF	TGTGCCAGCAGTCCACCCGGGACTAGGAGTGCAGATACGCAGTATTTT
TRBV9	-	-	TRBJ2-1	CASSPLLNEQFF	TGTGCCAGCAGCCCCCTCCTCAATGAGCAGTTCTTC
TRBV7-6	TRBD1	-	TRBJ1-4	CASSLVYRTGEKANEKLFF	TGTGCCAGCAGCTTAGTGTATAGGACAGGGGAAAAGGCTAATGAAAAACTGTTTTTT
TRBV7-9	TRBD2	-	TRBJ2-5	CASSRGLAGGAGIVETQYF	TGTGCCAGCAGCCGGGGACTAGCGGGCGGAGCTGGGATCGTGGAGACCCAGTACTTC